This T cell receptor (beta chain) was recorded in a study of human T cells and chemical hapten exposure listed by TCRdb under 2021. Broadly, across the study: For sensitization, 2% DPC in acetone was applied to a 2 cm by 2 cm area of upper inner arm skin. Blood samples were taken from patients before sensitization (week 0) and at 2, 6 and about 24 weeks after DPC sensitization. Blood for TCR sequencing was provided by twenty-nine alopecia patients at one to four time points (pre-sensitization, 2, 6 and 24 weeks). Weekly therapeutic DPC doses were additionally applied to the scalp of patients throughout the roughly 25-week study period. Alopecia areata with under or over 50% scalp involvement, alopecia totalis and alopecia universalis were represented in the patient cohort, which was mostly female. Libraries were pooled for sequencing, and variation in per-sample TCR yields was attributed mainly to small differences in library volumes within the pool. This study followed changes in the peripheral blood TCR repertoire in vivo during primary and secondary sensitization of alopecia patients to the hapten diphenylcyclopropenone (DPC). Patch tests used Finn chambers with 0.01% DPC on the upper back, scored after 6 days by International Contact Dermatitis Research Group standards. Findings and caveats that apply to the study as a whole: DPC sensitization did not change the number of TCRs with a frequency above 1 in 1000, and there was no evidence of changes in global repertoire structure. Because every patient had alopecia, a presumed autoimmune disease, the patients' immune response might differ from that of healthy individuals. After repeated subsampling, the strength of the expansion versus patch-test correlation and the threshold at which it became significant changed. A positive correlation was found between the number of PT1 expanded TCRs and patch test score, with significance reached at thresholds 8, 16 and 32 but not 4. Significantly more large CDR3 similarity clusters were formed by expanded TCRs than by pre-sensitization or healthy control sets, consistent with antigen-driven responses.

Read against the paper, the sample's time point label means: patch test 2, 6 weeks after DPC sensitization. In the paper's terms, the treatment or condition label means: therapeutic diphenylcyclopropenone sensitization with weekly scalp DPC. Blood at each patch-test visit was drawn before the patch test was applied. To be eligible, patients had to be aged 18 to 70, diagnosed with alopecia and judged suitable for DPC therapy, while pregnant patients were excluded. Total RNA was extracted from unfractionated whole blood collected in Tempus Blood RNA tubes. This clonotype has only a few counts. Its antigen remains unidentified. No much larger clone is present one base from it, and per-base qualities are unavailable. Libraries were prepared through RACE. The sequencer was a NextSeq 500. Library preparation attached unique molecular identifiers to individual cDNA molecules for quantitative, reproducible TCR counting. Both TCR alpha and TCR beta chains were sequenced from each blood RNA sample. For the original study's pipeline: Samples had a median of about 96,000 TCRs, with a range from roughly 23,224 to 700,000. V, J and CDR3 annotation of the TCR reads was carried out using the Decombinator software suite. To make PS versus PT1 abundance plots, every sample was subsampled to the same number of TCRs (28,000). Expanded TCRs were defined as absent before sensitization and observed at least eight times at the 2-week time point. Starting from the raw public reads, TCRdb applied fastp trimming at Q25, assembled clones with MiXCR and retained in-frame beta chains. Identical CDR3 protein sequences are pooled into one entry, listed with their most common genes and DNA. The V and J calls and clone size are TCRdb's, not the authors'. The sample table records approximately 92,000 distinct CDR3 sequences; about an eighth of these occur just once. The ten top clones hold around 3% of the sample.

The CDR3 runs 15 residues from the cysteine to the phenylalanine. Only CDR3 DNA is held: 45 bases, read in frame from base 1. CDR1 is given as SGHTA and CDR2 as FQGNSA, both from the germline V gene. V is shortened by 0 bases, J by 7 bases, and the region joining them spans 13 bases. The origin of this receptor is a woman aged 40 to 50 with alopecia areata. Some clones in this sample may be carry-over from other donors' samples. The material sequenced was whole blood, taken in connection with sensitization to the hapten diphenylcyclopropenone (DPC). The V and J segments used are TRBV7-2 and TRBJ1-5; TRBD1 is possibly the D segment (5 matching bases). In nucleotide form, the sequence is TGTGCCAGCAGCTTAGCGATGGGACTAGGACAGCCCCAGCATTTT. Its protein reads: CASSLAMGLGQPQHF.